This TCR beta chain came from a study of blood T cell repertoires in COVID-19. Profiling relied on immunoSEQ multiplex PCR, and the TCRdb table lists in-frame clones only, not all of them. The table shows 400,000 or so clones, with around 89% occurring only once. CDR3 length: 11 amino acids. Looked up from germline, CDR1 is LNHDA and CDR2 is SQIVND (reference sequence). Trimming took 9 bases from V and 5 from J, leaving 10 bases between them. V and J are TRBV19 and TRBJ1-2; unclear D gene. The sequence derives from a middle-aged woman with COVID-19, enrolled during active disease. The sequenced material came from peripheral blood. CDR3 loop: CASHSRYGYTF. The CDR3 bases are TGTGCCAGCCACTCTCGGTATGGCTACACCTTC.